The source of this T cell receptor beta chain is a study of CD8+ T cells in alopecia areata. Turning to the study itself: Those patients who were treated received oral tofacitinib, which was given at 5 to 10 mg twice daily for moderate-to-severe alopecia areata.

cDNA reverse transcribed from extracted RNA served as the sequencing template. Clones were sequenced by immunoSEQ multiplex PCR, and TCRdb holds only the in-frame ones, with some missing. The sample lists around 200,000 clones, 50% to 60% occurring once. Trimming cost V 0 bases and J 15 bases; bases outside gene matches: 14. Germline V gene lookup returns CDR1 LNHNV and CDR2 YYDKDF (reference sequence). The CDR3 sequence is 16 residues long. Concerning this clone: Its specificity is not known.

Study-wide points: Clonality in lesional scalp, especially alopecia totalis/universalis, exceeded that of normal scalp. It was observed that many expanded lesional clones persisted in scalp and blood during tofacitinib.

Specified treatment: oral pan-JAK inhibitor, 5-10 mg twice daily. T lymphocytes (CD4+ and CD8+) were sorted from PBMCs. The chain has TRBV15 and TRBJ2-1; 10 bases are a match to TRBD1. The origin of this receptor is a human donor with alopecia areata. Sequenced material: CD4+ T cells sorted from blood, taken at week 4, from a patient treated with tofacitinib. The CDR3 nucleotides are TGTGCCACCAGCAGAGAAACCGGGACAGGGGCATTCCAGAGGTTCTTC. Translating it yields CATSRETGTGAFQRFF. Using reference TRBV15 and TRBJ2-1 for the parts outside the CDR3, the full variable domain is DAMVIQNPRYQVTQFGKPVTLSCSQTLNHNVMYWYQQKSSQAPKLLFHYYDKDFNNEADTPDNFQSRRPNTSFCFLDIRSPGLGDTAMYLCATSRETGTGAFQRFFGPGTRLTVL.